This is a list of T cell receptor beta chains from one sample in a study of patients and donors after allogeneic stem cell transplantation. TCRdb recomputed calls from the RT-PCR reads with MiXCR, one row per CDR3 protein. The sample holds over 400,000 distinct CDR3 sequences, roughly 17% seen once. The sequenced sample consisted of blood, either unsorted or a sorted T cell fraction (not recorded which). The receptors derive from a human donor who was either an allogeneic HSCT recipient or a stem cell or donor lymphocyte infusion donor (not recorded which). It is not recorded whose cells these are; they may come from a transplant donor. The CDR3 runs from the conserved cysteine through the conserved F or W. D genes are given only for firm matches. The size entry is marked missing in some rows and otherwise reads once, few, many or a size class.

J gene | V gene | clone size | D gene | CDR3 length | CDR3 DNA | CDR3 protein
TRBJ1-6 | TRBV20-1 | NA | TRBD1 | 15 | TGCAGTGCGCACCCCCGACAGGGGTTGAATTCACCCCTCCACTTT | CSAHPRQGLNSPLHF
TRBJ2-7 | TRBV3-1 | NA | TRBD2 | 16 | TGTGCCAGCAGCCTTGGACTAGCGGTTAAAACCAGCGAGCAGTACTTC | CASSLGLAVKTSEQYF
TRBJ1-2 | TRBV12-3/TRBV12-4 | NA | NA | 11 | TGTGCCAGCAGTTTATGGGACCACTACACCTTC | CASSLWDHYTF
TRBJ1-2 | TRBV30 | NA | TRBD1 | 16 | TGTGCCACCTCGAGGGGCCCGACAGGGGCTAACTATGGCTACACCTTC | CATSRGPTGANYGYTF
TRBJ2-7 | TRBV10-3 | few | TRBD2 | 17 | TGTGCCATCAGTGAGAAACTAGCGGGAGGGTCCGCCTACGAGCAGTACTTC | CAISEKLAGGSAYEQYF
TRBJ2-1 | TRBV5-1 | few | TRBD1 | 14 | TGCGCCAGCAGCTCCTCAACAGGGGGCAATGAGCAGTTCTTC | CASSSSTGGNEQFF
TRBJ1-1 | TRBV18 | few | NA | 13 | TGTGCCAGCTCACCAGGGTCCGGGACTGAAGCTTTCTTT | CASSPGSGTEAFF
TRBJ2-6 | TRBV4-3 | few | TRBD1 | 16 | TGCGCCAGCAGCCAAGCGGACAGGCCACTTTGGGACGTCCTGACTTTC | CASSQADRPLWDVLTF
TRBJ2-7 | TRBV7-9 | NA | TRBD1 | 13 | TGTGCCAGCAGCTTGGGGACAGGGCACGAGCAGTACTTC | CASSLGTGHEQYF
TRBJ1-1 | TRBV3-1 | few | TRBD1 | 18 | TGTGCCAGCAGCCAAGATAGCAGACAGGGGGTAAAGAACACTGAAGCTTTCTTT | CASSQDSRQGVKNTEAFF
TRBJ1-2 | TRBV7-2 | few | NA | 13 | TGTGCCAGCAGCTTAGTTACAGGGTTTGGCTACACCTTC | CASSLVTGFGYTF
TRBJ1-5 | TRBV7-2 | few | NA | 14 | TGTGCCAGCAGCTACCAGGTTAGCAATCAGCCCCAGCATTTT | CASSYQVSNQPQHF
TRBJ2-5 | TRBV28 | many | NA | 16 | TGTGCCAGCAGTTCAACCGGGACCCGGTACCAAGAGACCCAGTACTTC | CASSSTGTRYQETQYF
TRBJ2-3 | TRBV27 | few | NA | 16 | TGTGCCAGCAGTTGGCGCTTCGGCCTACAAATTTATACGCAGTATTTT | CASSWRFGLQIYTQYF
TRBJ1-2 | TRBV2 | NA | NA | 14 | TGTGCCAGCAGTAGACACTCTCCTAACTATGGCTACACCTTC | CASSRHSPNYGYTF
TRBJ2-3 | TRBV28 | few | TRBD1 | 13 | TGTGCCAGCAGTTTAAATTATGGGACAGGGCAGTATTTT | CASSLNYGTGQYF
TRBJ1-6 | TRBV5-1 | many | NA | 13 | TGCGCCAGCAGCTTGGACAGGAATTCACCCCTCCACTTT | CASSLDRNSPLHF
TRBJ2-5 | TRBV9 | once | TRBD2 | 17 | TGTGCCAGCAGCGTAGCAGGGCTAGCGGGGTTCCAAGAGACCCAGTACTTC | CASSVAGLAGFQETQYF
TRBJ2-2 | TRBV9 | few | TRBD2 | 18 | TGTGCCAGCAGCGTCCTAACCGGGACTAGCGTCTACGCCGGGGAGCTGTTTTTT | CASSVLTGTSVYAGELFF
TRBJ2-7 | TRBV25-1 | NA | NA | 14 | TGTGCCAGCAGCTTGGGCGGGGAAACCTACGAGCAGTACTTC | CASSLGGETYEQYF
TRBJ2-2 | TRBV4-1 | NA | TRBD2 | 17 | TGCGCCAGCAGCCGACTGACTAGCGGGAAGAACACCGGGGAGCTGTTTTTT | CASSRLTSGKNTGELFF
TRBJ1-1 | TRBV11-2 | NA | NA | 16 | TGTGCCAGCAGCCCCCTAAGGAGGGTTCTGAACACTGAAGCTTTCTTT | CASSPLRRVLNTEAFF
TRBJ1-6 | TRBV2 | NA | NA | 16 | TGTGCCAGCAGCACAGACGGAGGGGGTGGGAATTCACCCCTCCACTTT | CASSTDGGGGNSPLHF
TRBJ2-1 | TRBV30 | few | NA | 12 | TGTGCCTGGAGTTACGGCGGCAATGAGCAGTTCTTC | CAWSYGGNEQFF
TRBJ2-7 | TRBV7-9 | NA | TRBD2 | 15 | TGTGCCAGCAGCTTAGCGGGCGGGAGACCCTACGAGCAGTACTTC | CASSLAGGRPYEQYF
TRBJ2-1 | TRBV5-1 | many | TRBD2 | 17 | TGCGCCAGCAGCTTGGTCCCCGGGGGGAATACCGACAATGAGCAGTTCTTC | CASSLVPGGNTDNEQFF
TRBJ2-1 | TRBV5-6 | few | NA | 15 | TGTGCCAGCAGCTTCGTGTGGAGGGGTCCTAATGAGCAGTTCTTC | CASSFVWRGPNEQFF
TRBJ2-1 | TRBV5-1 | few | NA | 14 | TGCGCCAGCAGCTTGGGGACTCGCATAGAGGAGCAGTTCTTC | CASSLGTRIEEQFF
TRBJ1-2 | TRBV6-2/TRBV6-3 | NA | NA | 10 | TGTGCCAGCGGTACCAATGGCTACACCTTC | CASGTNGYTF
TRBJ1-1 | TRBV7-8 | NA | TRBD1 | 13 | TGTGCCAGCAGCTTCCGGACAGGGAAGGGAGCTTTCTTT | CASSFRTGKGAFF
TRBJ2-2 | TRBV11-2 | NA | NA | 14 | TGTGCCAGCATCCTCCTTAAGGGGTCCGGGGAGCTGTTTTTT | CASILLKGSGELFF
TRBJ2-6 | TRBV19 | NA | NA | 15 | TGTGCCAGTAGTACAAACAGGGCTGGGGCCAACGTCCTGACTTTC | CASSTNRAGANVLTF
TRBJ1-1 | TRBV12-3/TRBV12-4 | NA | NA | 11 | TGTGCCAGCAGTTTTGGCACTGTAGCTTTCTTT | CASSFGTVAFF